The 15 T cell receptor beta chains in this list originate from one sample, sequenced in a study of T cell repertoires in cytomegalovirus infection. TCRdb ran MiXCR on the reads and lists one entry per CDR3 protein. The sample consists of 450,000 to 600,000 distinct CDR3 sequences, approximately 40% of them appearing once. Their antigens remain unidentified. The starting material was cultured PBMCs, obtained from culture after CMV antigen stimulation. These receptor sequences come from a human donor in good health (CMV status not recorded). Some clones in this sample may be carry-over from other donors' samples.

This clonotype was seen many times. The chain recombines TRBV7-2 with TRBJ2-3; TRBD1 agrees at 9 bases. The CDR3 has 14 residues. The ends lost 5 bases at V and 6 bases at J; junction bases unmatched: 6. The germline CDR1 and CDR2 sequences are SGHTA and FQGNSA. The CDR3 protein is CASSRDRGIDTQYF. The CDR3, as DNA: TGTGCCAGCAGCCGAGACAGGGGGATTGATACGCAGTATTTT. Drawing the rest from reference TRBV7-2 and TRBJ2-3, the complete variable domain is GAGVSQSPSNKVTEKGKDVELRCDPISGHTALYWYRQSLGQGLEFLIYFQGNSAPDKSGLPSDRFSAERTGGSVSTLTIQRTQQEDSAVYLCASSRDRGIDTQYFGPGTRLTVL.

CDR3 nucleotide sequence: TGTGCCAGCAGCTTAAGTGGACGGCTGTACGAGCAGTACTTC. Amino acids: CASSLSGRLYEQYF. The chain has TRBV7-6 and TRBJ2-7; D is ambiguous. V was cut by 2 bases and J by 4 bases, with 12 bases left in between. The CDR3 is 14 residues long. Germline lookup yields CDR1 SGHVS and CDR2 FNYEAQ.

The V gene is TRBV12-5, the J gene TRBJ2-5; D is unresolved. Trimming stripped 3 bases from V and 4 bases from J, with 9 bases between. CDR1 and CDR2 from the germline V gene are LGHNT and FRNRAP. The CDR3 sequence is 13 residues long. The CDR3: CASGFLPGETQYF. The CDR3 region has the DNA TGTGCTAGTGGTTTTCTCCCGGGAGAGACCCAGTACTTC.

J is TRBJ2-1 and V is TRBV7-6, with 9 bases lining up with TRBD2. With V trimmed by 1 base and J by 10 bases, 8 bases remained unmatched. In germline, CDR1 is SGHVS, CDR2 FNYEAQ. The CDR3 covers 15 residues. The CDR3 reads CASSLGSGSSSEQFF. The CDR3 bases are TGTGCCAGCAGCTTAGGTAGCGGGAGTAGTAGCGAGCAGTTCTTC.

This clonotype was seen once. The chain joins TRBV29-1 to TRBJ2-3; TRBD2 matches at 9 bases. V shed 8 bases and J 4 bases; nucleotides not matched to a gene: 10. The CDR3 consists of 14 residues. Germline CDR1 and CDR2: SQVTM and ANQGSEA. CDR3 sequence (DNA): TGCAGCACGGCGGGAGGGCAGTTCGCAGATACGCAGTATTTT. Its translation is CSTAGGQFADTQYF.

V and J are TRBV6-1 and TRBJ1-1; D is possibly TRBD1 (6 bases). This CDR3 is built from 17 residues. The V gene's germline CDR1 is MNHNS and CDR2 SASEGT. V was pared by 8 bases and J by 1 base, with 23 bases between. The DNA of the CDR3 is TGTGCCAGCCCTCCTGGCGGGGGGGGCGCGGGGAACACTGAAGCTTTCTTT. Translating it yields CASPPGGGGAGNTEAFF.

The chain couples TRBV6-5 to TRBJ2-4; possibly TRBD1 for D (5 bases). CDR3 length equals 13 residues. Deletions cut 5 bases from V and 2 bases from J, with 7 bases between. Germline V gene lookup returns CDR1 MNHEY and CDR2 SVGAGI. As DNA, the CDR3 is TGTGCCAGCAGTAGGGGAACCAAAAACATTCAGTACTTC. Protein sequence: CASSRGTKNIQYF.

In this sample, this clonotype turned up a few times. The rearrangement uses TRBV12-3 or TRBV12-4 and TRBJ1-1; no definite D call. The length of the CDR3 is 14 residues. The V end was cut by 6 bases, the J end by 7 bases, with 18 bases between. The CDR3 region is CASSPAITDNEAFF. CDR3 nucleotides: TGTGCCAGCAGCCCCGCCATCACAGACAATGAAGCTTTCTTT.

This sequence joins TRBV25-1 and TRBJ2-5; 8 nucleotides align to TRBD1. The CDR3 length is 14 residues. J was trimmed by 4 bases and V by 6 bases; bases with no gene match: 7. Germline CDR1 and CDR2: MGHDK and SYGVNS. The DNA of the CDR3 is TGTGCCAGCAGGCCCACGACAGGGGCAGAGACCCAGTACTTC. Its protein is CASRPTTGAETQYF.

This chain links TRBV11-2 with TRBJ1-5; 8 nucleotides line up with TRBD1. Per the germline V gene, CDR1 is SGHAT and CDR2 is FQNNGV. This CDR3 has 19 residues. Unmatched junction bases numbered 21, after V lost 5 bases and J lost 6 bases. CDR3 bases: TGTGCCAGCAGCCTGTTGATGCGAGAGGACAGGGAGAGGGGTCAGCCCCAGCATTTT. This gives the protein CASSLLMREDRERGQPQHF. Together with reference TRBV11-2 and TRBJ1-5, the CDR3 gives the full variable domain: EAGVAQSPRYKIIEKRQSVAFWCNPISGHATLYWYQQILGQGPKLLIQFQNNGVVDDSQLPKDRFSAERLKGVDSTLKIQPAKLEDSAVYLCASSLLMREDRERGQPQHFGDGTRLSIL.

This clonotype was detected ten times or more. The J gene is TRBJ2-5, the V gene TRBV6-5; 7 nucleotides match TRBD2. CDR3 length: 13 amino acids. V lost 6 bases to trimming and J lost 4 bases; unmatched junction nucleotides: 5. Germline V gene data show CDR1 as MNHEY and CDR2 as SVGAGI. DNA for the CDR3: TGTGCCAGCAGGAATCCTAGCGGAGAGACCCAGTACTTC. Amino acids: CASRNPSGETQYF.

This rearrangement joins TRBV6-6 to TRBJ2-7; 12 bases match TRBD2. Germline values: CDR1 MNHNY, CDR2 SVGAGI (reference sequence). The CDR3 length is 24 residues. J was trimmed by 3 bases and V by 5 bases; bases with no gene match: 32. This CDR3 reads CASSGLSVNGPTDRLAGAYYEQYF. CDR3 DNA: TGTGCCAGCAGTGGGTTATCGGTGAACGGACCCACAGACAGACTAGCGGGAGCCTACTACGAGCAGTACTTC.

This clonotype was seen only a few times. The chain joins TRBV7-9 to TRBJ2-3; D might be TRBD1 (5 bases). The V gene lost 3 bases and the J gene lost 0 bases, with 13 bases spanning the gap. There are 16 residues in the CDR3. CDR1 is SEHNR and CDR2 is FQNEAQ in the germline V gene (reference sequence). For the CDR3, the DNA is TGTGCCAGCAGCTTCATGGGTGGGGCCAGCACAGATACGCAGTATTTT. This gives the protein CASSFMGGASTDTQYF.

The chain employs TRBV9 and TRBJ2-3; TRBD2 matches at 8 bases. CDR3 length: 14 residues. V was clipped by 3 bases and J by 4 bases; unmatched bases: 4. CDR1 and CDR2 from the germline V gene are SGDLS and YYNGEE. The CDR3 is CASSGRTSSDTQYF. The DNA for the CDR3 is TGTGCCAGCAGCGGACGGACTAGCTCAGATACGCAGTATTTT.

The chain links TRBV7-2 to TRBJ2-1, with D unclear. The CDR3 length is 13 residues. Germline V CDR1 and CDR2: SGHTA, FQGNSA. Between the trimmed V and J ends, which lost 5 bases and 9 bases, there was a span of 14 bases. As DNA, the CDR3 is TGTGCCAGCAGCGCCGTTGAGCGCGGTGAGCAGTTCTTC. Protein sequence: CASSAVERGEQFF.